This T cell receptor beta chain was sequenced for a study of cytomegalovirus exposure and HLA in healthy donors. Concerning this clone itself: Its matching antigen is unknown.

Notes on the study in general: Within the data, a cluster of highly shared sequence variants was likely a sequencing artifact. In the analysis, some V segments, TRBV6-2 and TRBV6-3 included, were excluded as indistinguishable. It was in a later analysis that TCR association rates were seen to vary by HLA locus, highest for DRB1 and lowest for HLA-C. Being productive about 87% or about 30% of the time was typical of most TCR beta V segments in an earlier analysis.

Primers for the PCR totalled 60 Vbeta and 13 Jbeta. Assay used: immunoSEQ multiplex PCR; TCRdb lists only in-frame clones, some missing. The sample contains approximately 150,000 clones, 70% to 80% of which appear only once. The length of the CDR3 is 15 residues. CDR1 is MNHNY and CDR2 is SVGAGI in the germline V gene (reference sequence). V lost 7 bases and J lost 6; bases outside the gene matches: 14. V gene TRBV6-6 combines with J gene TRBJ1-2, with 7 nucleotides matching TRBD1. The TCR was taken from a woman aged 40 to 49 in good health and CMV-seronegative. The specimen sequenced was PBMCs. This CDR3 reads CASTQRGGQADGYTF. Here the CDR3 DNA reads TGTGCCAGCACTCAACGAGGGGGCCAGGCGGATGGCTACACCTTC.